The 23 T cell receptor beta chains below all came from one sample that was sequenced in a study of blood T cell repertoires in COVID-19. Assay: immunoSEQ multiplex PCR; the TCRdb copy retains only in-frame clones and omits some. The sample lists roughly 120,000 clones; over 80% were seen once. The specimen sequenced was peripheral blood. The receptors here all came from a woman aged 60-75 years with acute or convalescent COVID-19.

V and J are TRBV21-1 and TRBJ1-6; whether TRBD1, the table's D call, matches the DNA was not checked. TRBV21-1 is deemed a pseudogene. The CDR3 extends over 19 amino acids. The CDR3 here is CASSKRPPWQGARYSPLHF. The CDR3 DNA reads TGTGCCAGCAGCAAACGACCGCCTTGGCAGGGGGCGCGGTACTCACCCCTCCACTTT.

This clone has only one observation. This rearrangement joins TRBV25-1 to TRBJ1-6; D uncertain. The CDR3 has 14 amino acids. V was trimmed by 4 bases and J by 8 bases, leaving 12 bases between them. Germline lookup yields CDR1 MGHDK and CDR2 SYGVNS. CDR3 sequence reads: CASSGTGTYSPLHF. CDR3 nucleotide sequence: TGTGCCAGCAGTGGTACGGGAACCTATTCACCCCTCCACTTT.

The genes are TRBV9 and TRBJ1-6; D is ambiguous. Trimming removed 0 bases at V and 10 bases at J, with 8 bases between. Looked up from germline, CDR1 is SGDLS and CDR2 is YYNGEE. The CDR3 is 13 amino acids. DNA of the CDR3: TGTGCCAGCAGCGTAGCGGCGGAGTCACCCCTCCACTTT. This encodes CASSVAAESPLHF. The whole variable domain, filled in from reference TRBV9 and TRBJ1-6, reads DSGVTQTPKHLITATGQRVTLRCSPRSGDLSVYWYQQSLDQGLQFLIQYYNGEERAKGNILERFSAQQFPDLHSELNLSSLELGDSALYFCASSVAAESPLHFGNGTRLTVT.

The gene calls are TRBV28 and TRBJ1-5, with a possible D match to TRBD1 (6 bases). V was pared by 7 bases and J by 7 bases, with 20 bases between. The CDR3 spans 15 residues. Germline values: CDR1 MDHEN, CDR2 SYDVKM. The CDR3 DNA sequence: TGTGCCAGCACCATAAGGGGGGGCCAGAACCAGCCCCAGCATTTT. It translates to CASTIRGGQNQPQHF.

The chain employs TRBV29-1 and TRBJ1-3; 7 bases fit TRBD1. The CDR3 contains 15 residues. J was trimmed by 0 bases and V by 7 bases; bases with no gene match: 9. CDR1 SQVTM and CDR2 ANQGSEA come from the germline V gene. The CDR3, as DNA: TGCAGCGCCGGGATTGGACAGGACTCTGGAAACACCATATATTTT. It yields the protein CSAGIGQDSGNTIYF.

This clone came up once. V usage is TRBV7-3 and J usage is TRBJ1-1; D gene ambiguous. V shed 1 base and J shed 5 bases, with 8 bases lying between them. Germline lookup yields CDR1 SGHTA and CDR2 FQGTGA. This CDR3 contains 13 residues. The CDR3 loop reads CASSLSGPTEAFF. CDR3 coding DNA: TGTGCCAGCAGCTTAAGTGGGCCAACTGAAGCTTTCTTT.

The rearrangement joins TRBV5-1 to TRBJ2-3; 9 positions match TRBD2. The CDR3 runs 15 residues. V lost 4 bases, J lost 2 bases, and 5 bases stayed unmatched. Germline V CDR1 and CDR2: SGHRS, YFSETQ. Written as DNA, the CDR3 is TGCGCCAGCAGCCTTAGCGGGAGTTACACAGATACGCAGTATTTT. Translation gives CASSLSGSYTDTQYF.

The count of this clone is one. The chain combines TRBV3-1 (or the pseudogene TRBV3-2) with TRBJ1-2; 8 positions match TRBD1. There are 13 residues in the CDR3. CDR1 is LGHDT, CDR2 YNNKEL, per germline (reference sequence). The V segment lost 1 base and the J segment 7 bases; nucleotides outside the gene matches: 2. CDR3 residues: CASSQAGTGGYTF. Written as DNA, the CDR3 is TGTGCCAGCAGCCAAGCCGGGACAGGTGGCTACACCTTC.

The CDR3 loop is CASSWSSESSYEQYF. The CDR3, as DNA: TGTGCCAGTAGCTGGTCCTCCGAGAGCTCCTACGAGCAGTACTTC. The rearrangement uses TRBV19 and TRBJ2-7; no definite D call. Germline assignment: CDR1 LNHDA and CDR2 SQIVND (reference sequence). The V end lost 6 bases, the J end lost 0 bases, and 15 bases lay between the germline ends. This CDR3 has 15 residues.

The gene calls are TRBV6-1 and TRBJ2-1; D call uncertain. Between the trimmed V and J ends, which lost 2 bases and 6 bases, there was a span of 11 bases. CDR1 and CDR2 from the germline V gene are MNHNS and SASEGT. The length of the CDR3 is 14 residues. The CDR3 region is CASSEPASRNEQFF. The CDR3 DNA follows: TGTGCCAGCAGTGAACCGGCTAGTCGCAATGAGCAGTTCTTC.

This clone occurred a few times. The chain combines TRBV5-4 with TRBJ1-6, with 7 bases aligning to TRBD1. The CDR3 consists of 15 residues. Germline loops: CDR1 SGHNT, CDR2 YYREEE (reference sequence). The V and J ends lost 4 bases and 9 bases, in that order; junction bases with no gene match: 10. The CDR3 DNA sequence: TGTGCCAGCAGCCGTACAGGGGTCCGGGGTTCACCCCTCCACTTT. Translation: CASSRTGVRGSPLHF.

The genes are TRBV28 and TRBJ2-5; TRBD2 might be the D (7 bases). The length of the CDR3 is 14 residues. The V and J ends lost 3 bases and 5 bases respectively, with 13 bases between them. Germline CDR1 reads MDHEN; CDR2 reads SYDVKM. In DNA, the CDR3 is TGTGCCAGCAGTTTGGCGGGGGCGAGGGAGACCCAGTACTTC. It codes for CASSLAGARETQYF.

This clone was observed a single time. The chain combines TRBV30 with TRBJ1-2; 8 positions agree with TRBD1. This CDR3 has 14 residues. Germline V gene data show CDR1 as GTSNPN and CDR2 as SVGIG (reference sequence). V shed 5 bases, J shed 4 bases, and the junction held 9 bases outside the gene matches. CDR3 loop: CAWARDRGLYGYTF. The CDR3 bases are TGTGCCTGGGCCCGAGACAGGGGCCTCTATGGCTACACCTTC.

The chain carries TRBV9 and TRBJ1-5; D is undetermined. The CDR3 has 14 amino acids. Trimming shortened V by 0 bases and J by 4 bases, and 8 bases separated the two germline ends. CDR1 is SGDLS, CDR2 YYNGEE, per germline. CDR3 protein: CASSVGRDNQPQHF. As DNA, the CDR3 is TGTGCCAGCAGCGTAGGACGGGATAATCAGCCCCAGCATTTT.

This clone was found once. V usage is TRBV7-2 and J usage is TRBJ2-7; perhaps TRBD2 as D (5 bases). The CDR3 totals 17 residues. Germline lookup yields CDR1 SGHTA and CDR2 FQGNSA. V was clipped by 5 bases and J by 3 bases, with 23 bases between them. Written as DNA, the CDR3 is TGTGCCAGCAGCCCACCCGCCCCGGGAACCTTAAGCTACGAGCAGTACTTC. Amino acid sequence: CASSPPAPGTLSYEQYF.

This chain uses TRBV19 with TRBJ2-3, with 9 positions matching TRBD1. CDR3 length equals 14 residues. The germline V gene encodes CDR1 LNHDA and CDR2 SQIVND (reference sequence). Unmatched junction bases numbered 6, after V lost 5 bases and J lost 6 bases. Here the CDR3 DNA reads TGTGCCAGTAGTCAAGGACAGGGGTGGGATACGCAGTATTTT. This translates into CASSQGQGWDTQYF.

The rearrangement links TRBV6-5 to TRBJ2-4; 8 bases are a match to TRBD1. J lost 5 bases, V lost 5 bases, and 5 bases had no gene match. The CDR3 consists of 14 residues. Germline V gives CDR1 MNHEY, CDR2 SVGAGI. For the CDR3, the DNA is TGTGCCAGCAGTACCGGGACAGGAGAAAACATTCAGTACTTC. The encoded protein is CASSTGTGENIQYF.

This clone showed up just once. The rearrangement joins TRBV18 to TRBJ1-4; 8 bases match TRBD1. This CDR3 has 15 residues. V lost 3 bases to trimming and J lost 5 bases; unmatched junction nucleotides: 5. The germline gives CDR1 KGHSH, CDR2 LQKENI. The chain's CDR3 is CASSPITGGNEKLFF. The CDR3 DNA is TGTGCCAGCTCACCGATAACAGGGGGAAATGAAAAACTGTTTTTT.

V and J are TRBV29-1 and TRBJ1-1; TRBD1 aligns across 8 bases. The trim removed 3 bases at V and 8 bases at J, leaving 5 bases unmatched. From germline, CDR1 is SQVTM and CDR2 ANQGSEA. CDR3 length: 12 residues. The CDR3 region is CSVDRTGPEAFF. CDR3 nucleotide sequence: TGCAGCGTTGATCGGACAGGGCCAGAAGCTTTCTTT.

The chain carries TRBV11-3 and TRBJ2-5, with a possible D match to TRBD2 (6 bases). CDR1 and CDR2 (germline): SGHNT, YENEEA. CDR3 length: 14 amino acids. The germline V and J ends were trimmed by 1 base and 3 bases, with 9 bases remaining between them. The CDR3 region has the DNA TGTGCCAGCAGCTTAGGTTGGGGGGAAGAGACCCAGTACTTC. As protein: CASSLGWGEETQYF. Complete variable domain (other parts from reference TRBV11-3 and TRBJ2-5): EAGVVQSPRYKIIEKKQPVAFWCNPISGHNTLYWYLQNLGQGPELLIRYENEEAVDDSQLPKDRFSAERLKGVDSTLKIQPAELGDSAVYLCASSLGWGEETQYFGPGTRLLVL.

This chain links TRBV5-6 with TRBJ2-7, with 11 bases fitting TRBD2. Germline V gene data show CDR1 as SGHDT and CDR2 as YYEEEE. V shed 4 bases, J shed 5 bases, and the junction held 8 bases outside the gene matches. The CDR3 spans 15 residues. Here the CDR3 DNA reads TGTGCCAGCAGCCCATATTTACTAGCGGGAGACGAGCAGTACTTC. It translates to CASSPYLLAGDEQYF.

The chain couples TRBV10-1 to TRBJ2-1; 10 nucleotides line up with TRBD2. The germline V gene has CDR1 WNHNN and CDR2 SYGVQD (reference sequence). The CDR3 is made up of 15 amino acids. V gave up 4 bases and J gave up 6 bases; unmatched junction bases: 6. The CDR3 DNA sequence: TGCGCCAGCAGTGCGTCTAGCGGGAGTTCCAATGAGCAGTTCTTC. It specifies CASSASSGSSNEQFF.

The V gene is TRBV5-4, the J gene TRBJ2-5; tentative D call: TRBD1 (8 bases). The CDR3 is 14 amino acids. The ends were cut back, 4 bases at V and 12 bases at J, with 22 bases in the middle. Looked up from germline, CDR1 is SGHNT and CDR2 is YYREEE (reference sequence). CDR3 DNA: TGTGCCAGCAGCCCAGCGGGACAGGCATTATATGAGTACTTC. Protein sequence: CASSPAGQALYEYF.